This T cell receptor beta chain was recorded in a study of tumor-infiltrating lymphocytes in localized non-small cell lung cancer. Study information: Each patient gave resected tumor and non-adjacent uninvolved lung tissue. Whole-study results and caveats: Each assay used a separate piece of the same tissue.

This clone was detected only once. Its antigen is not known. The same CDR3 also results from other DNA sequences found in this sample. Libraries were prepared by immunoSEQ multiplex PCR; TCRdb keeps only in-frame clonotypes and omits some of them. This repertoire shows 7,000 to 8,500 clones, 65% to 85% found once; its top ten account for 10% to 15%. Germline values: CDR1 LNHDA, CDR2 SQIVND (reference sequence). The CDR3 has 14 residues. The V gene end was trimmed by 5 bases and the J gene end by 6 bases; junction bases not matched to a gene: 8. The receptor comes from a human donor with non-small cell lung cancer. The sequenced sample was uninvolved lung tissue not adjacent to the tumor. The J gene is TRBJ1-2, the V gene TRBV19, with 8 positions matching TRBD1. CDR3 nucleotide sequence: TGTGCCAGTAGTTCCGACAGGGGTAGGAATGGCTACACCTTC. Residues: CASSSDRGRNGYTF.